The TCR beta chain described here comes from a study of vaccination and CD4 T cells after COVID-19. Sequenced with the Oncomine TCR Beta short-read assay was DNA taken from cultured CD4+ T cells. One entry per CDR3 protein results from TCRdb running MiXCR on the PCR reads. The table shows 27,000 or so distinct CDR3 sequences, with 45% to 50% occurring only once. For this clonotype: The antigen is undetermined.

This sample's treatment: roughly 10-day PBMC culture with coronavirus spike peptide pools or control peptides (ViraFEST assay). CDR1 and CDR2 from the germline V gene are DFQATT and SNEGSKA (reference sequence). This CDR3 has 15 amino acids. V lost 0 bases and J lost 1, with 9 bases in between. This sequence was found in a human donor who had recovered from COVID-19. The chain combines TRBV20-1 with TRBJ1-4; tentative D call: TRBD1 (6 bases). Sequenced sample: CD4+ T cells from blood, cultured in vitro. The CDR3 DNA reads TGCAGTGCTAGAGACCCGACAGGAACTAATGAAAAACTGTTTTTT. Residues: CSARDPTGTNEKLFF.